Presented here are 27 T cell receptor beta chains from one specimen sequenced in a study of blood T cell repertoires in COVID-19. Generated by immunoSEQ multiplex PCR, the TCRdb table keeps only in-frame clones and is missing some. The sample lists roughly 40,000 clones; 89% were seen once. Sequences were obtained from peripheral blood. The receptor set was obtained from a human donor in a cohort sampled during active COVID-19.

The CDR3 DNA reads as TGTGCCTGGGGCCCTTACCTGAGCGGGAGGGGAAACACCGGGGAGCTGTTTTTT. It codes for CAWGPYLSGRGNTGELFF. V gene TRBV30 combines with J gene TRBJ2-2; 10 nucleotides agree with TRBD2. In germline, CDR1 is GTSNPN, CDR2 SVGIG (reference sequence). Trimming cost V 5 bases and J 2 bases; bases outside gene matches: 14. CDR3 length equals 18 residues.

The CDR3 DNA reads TGTGCCAGCAGCCCATACCGGGACAGGGGTATAGACATTCAGTACTTC. Residues: CASSPYRDRGIDIQYF. This chain uses TRBV7-2 with TRBJ2-4, with 10 positions matching TRBD1. After removal of 5 bases from V and 8 bases from J, the junction contained 12 bases not matched to a gene. The CDR3 covers 16 residues. Germline loops: CDR1 SGHTA, CDR2 FQGNSA.

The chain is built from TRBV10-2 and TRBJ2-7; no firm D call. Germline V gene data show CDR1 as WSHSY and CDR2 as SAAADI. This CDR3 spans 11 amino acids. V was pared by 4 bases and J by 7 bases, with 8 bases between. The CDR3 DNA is TGCGCCAGCAGTGGTGAACGGGAGCAGTACTTC. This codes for CASSGEREQYF.

CDR3 loop: CASSYQDYGYTF. The CDR3 coding sequence is TGTGCCAGCAGTTATCAGGACTATGGCTACACCTTC. The chain combines TRBV28 with TRBJ1-2; D not certain. The CDR3 consists of 12 residues. Trimming shortened V by 4 bases and J by 3 bases, and 6 bases separated the two germline ends. The V gene's germline CDR1 is MDHEN and CDR2 SYDVKM.

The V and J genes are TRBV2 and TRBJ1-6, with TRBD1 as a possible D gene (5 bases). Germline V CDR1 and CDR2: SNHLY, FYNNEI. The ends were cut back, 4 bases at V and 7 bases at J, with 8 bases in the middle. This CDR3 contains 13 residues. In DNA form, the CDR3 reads TGTGCCAGCAGTGGCAGGGAAAATTCACCCCTCCACTTT. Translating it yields CASSGRENSPLHF.

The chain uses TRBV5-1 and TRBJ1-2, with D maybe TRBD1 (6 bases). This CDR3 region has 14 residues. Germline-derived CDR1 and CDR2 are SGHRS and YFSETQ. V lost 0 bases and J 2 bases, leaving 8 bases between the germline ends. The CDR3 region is CASSLVDSNYGYTF. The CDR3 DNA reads TGCGCCAGCAGCTTGGTGGACAGCAACTATGGCTACACCTTC.

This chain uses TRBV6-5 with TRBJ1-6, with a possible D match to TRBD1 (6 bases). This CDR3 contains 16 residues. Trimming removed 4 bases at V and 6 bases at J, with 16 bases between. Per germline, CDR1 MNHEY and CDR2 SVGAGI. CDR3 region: CASSFGTPSPNSPLHF. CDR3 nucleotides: TGTGCCAGCAGTTTCGGGACACCGAGTCCTAATTCACCCCTCCACTTT.

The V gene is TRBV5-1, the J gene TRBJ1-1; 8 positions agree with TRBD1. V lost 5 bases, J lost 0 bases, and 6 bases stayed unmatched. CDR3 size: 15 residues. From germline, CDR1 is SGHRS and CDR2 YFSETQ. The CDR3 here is CASSTGQGMNTEAFF. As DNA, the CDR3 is TGCGCCAGCAGTACCGGACAGGGTATGAACACTGAAGCTTTCTTT. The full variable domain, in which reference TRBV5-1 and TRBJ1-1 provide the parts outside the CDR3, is KAGVTQTPRYLIKTRGQQVTLSCSPISGHRSVSWYQQTPGQGLQFLFEYFSETQRNKGNFPGRFSGRQFSNSRSEMNVSTLELGDSALYLCASSTGQGMNTEAFFGQGTRLTVV.

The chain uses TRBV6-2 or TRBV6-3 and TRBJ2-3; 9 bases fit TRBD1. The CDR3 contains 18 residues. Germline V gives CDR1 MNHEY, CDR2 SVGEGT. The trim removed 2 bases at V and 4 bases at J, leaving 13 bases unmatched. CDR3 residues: CASSYDDLRTGAPDTQYF. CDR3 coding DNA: TGTGCCAGCAGTTACGACGACCTTCGGACAGGGGCCCCAGATACGCAGTATTTT.

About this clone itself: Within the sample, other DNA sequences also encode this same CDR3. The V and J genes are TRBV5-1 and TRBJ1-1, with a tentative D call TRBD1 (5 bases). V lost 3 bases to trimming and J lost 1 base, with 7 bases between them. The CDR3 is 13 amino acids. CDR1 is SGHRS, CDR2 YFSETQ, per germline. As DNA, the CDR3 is TGCGCCAGCAGCTCAGGACAGAACACTGAAGCTTTCTTT. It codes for CASSSGQNTEAFF.

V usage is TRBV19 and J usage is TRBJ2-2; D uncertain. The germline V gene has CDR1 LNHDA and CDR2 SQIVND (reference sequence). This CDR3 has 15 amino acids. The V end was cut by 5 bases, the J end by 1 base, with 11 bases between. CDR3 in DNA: TGTGCCAGTAGTGTGACTCCGCAGAACACCGGGGAGCTGTTTTTT. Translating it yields CASSVTPQNTGELFF.

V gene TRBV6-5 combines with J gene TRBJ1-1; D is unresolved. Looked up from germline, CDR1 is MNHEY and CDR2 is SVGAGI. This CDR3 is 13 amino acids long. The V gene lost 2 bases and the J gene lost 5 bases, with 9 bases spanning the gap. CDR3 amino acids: CASSYLTRTEAFF. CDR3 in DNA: TGTGCCAGCAGTTACCTGACAAGGACTGAAGCTTTCTTT.

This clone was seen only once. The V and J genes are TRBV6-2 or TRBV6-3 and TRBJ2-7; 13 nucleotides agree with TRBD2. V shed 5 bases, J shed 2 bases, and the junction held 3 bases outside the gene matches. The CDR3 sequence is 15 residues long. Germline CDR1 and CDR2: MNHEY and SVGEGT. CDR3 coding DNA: TGTGCCAGCAGTCAGGGGACTAGCGGGACCTACGAGCAGTACTTC. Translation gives CASSQGTSGTYEQYF.

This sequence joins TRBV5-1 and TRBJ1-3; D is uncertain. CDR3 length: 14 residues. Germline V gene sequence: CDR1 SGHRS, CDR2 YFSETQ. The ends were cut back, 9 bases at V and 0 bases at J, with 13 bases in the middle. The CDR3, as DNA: TGCGCCAAACAGTGCTCCTTCTCTGGAAACACCATATATTTT. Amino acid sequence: CAKQCSFSGNTIYF.

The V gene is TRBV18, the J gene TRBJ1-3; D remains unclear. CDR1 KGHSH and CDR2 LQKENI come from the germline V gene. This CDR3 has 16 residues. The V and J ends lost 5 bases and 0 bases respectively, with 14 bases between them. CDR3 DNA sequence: TGTGCCAGCTCATATTCCACCCAGGTCTCTGGAAACACCATATATTTT. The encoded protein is CASSYSTQVSGNTIYF.

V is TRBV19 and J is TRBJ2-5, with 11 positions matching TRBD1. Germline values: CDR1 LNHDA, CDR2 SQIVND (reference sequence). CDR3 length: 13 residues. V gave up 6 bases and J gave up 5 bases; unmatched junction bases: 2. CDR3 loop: CASRGQGVETQYF. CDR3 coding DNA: TGTGCCAGTAGGGGACAGGGGGTCGAGACCCAGTACTTC. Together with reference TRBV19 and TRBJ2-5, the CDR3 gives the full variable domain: DGGITQSPKYLFRKEGQNVTLSCEQNLNHDAMYWYRQDPGQGLRLIYYSQIVNDFQKGDIAEGYSVSREKKESFPLTVTSAQKNPTAFYLCASRGQGVETQYFGPGTRLLVL.

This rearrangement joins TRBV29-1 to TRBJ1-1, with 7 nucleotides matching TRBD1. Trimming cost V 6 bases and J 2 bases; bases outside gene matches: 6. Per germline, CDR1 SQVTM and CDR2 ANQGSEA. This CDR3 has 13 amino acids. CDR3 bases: TGCAGCGTCGGGACAGACATTAACACTGAAGCTTTCTTT. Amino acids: CSVGTDINTEAFF.

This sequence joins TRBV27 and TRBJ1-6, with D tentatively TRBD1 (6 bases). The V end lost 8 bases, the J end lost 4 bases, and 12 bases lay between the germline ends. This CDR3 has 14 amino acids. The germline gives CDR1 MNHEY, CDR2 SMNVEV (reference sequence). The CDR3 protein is CASAFGQYNSPLHF. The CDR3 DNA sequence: TGTGCCAGCGCATTCGGACAGTATAATTCACCCCTCCACTTT.

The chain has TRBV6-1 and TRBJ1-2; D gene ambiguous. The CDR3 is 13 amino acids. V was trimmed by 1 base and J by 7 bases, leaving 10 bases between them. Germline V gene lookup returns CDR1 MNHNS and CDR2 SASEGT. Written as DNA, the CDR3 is TGTGCCAGCAGTGAAGGTTCGCTACGTGGCTACACCTTC. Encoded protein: CASSEGSLRGYTF.

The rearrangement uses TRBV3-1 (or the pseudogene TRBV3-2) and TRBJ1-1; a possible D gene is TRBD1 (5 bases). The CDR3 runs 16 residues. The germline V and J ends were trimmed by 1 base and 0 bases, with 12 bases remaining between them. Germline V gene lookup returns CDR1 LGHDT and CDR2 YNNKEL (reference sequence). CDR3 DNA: TGTGCCAGCAGCCAAGGGTCAGGCAGGGTGAACACTGAAGCTTTCTTT. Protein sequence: CASSQGSGRVNTEAFF.

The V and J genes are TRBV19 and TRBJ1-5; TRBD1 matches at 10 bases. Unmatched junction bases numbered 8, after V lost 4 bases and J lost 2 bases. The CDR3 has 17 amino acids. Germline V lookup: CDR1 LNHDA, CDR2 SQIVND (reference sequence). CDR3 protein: CASSTTGGAGGNQPQHF. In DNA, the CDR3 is TGTGCCAGTAGTACGACAGGGGGCGCAGGGGGCAATCAGCCCCAGCATTTT.

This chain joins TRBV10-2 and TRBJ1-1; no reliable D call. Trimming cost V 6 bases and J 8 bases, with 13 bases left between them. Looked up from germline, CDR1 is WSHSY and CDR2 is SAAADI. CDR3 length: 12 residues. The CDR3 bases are TGCGCCAGCAGCCATCGAGAGGGAGAAGCTTTCTTT. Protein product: CASSHREGEAFF.

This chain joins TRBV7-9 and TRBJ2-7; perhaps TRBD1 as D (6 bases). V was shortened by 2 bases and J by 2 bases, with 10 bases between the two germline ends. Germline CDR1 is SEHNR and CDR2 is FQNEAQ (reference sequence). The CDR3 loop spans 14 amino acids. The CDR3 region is CASSLTAGAYEQYF. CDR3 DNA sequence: TGTGCCAGCAGCTTAACCGCAGGGGCCTACGAGCAGTACTTC.

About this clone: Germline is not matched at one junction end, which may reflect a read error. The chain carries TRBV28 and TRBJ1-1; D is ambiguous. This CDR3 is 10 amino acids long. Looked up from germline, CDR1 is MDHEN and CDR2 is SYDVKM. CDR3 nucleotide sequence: TGTGCCAGCAGTTCGGACTGGCGAGTCTTT. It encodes CASSSDWRVF.

DNA for the CDR3: TGTGCCAGCAGCCTCGGGGACAGGGGTAATGAGCAGTTCTTC. Translated: CASSLGDRGNEQFF. The V call is TRBV5-5, the J call TRBJ2-1; 10 nucleotides line up with TRBD1. The CDR3 extends over 14 amino acids. Per the germline V gene, CDR1 is SGHKS and CDR2 is YYEKEE (reference sequence). V dropped 4 bases and J dropped 7; count of bases not matched to a gene: 5.

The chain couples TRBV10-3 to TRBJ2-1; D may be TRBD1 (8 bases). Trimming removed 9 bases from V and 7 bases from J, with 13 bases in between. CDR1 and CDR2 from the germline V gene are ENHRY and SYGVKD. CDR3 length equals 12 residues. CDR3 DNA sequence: TGTGCCATTCAACAGGGGGGGAATGAGCAGTTCTTC. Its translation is CAIQQGGNEQFF.

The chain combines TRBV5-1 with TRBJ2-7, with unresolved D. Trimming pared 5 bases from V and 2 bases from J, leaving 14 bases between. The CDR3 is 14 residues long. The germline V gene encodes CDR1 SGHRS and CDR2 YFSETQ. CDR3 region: CASRGVPTTYEQYF. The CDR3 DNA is TGCGCCAGCAGAGGAGTGCCCACTACCTACGAGCAGTACTTC.